The text below deals with one T cell receptor beta chain. Per the authors' pipeline: Estimates of nucleated cell counts were drawn from the amplification of reference gene primers. Only in-frame clones appear in the TCRdb table, and some are missing; sequencing was by immunoSEQ multiplex PCR. V and J calls plus clone size are reproduced from that table; the DNA served to infer D and trimming. Here the sample spans about 54,000 clones, over 75% being singletons. The data belong to a study of blood T cell repertoires in COVID-19. Study at large: The study drew acute and convalescent COVID-19 samples from the United States, Italy and Spain. The cDNA or gDNA used as material had been derived from T cells, B-cell-depleted T cells, or PBMCs.

The V and J ends lost 4 bases and 3 bases, in that order; junction bases with no gene match: 7. Per germline, CDR1 LGHDT and CDR2 YNNKEL (reference sequence). The CDR3 loop spans 15 amino acids. The sequence derives from a woman aged 40 to 50 with active COVID-19. Sequencing was performed on peripheral blood. This chain connects TRBV3-1 (or the pseudogene TRBV3-2) to TRBJ2-5, with TRBD2 matching over 8 bases. The chain's CDR3 is CASSPILADKETQYF. In DNA, the CDR3 is TGTGCCAGCAGCCCAATACTAGCGGATAAAGAGACCCAGTACTTC.